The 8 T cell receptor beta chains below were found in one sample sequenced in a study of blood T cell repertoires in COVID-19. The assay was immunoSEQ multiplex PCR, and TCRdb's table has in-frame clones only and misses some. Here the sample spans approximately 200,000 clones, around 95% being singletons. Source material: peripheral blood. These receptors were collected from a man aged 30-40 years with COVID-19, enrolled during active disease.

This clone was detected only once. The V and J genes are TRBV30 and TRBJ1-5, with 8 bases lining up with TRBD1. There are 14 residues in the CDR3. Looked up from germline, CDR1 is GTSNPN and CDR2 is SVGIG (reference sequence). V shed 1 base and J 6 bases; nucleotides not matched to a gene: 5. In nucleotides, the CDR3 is TGTGCCTGGAGTGATGGACAGGGCGGTCAGCCCCAGCATTTT. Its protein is CAWSDGQGGQPQHF. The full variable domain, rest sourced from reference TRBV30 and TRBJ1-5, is SQTIHQWPATLVQPVGSPLSLECTVEGTSNPNLYWYRQAAGRGLQLLFYSVGIGQISSEVPQNLSASRPQDRQFILSSKKLLLSDSGFYLCAWSDGQGGQPQHFGDGTRLSIL.

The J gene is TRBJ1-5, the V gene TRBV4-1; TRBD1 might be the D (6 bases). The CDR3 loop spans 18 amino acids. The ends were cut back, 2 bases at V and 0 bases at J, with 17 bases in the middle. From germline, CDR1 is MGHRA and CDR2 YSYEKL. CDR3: CASSQSGQQLYSNQPQHF. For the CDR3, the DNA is TGCGCCAGCAGCCAATCTGGACAGCAGCTTTATAGCAATCAGCCCCAGCATTTT.

The CDR3: CASSLTGQGHSPLHF. CDR3 DNA: TGCGCCAGCAGCTTGACGGGACAGGGCCACTCACCCCTCCACTTT. The V call is TRBV5-1, the J call TRBJ1-6, with 9 bases aligning to TRBD1. The V segment lost 1 base and the J segment 10 bases; nucleotides outside the gene matches: 6. The CDR3 totals 15 residues. The germline gives CDR1 SGHRS, CDR2 YFSETQ.

CDR3 sequence: CASSLGSGGYNEQFF. CDR3 DNA: TGTGCCAGCAGCTTAGGGTCGGGGGGCTACAATGAGCAGTTCTTC. The chain combines TRBV7-6 with TRBJ2-1; TRBD2 agrees at 7 bases. The V and J ends lost 1 base and 3 bases, in that order; junction bases with no gene match: 3. The CDR3 consists of 15 residues. Germline CDR1 and CDR2: SGHVS and FNYEAQ.

The CDR3 DNA follows: TGTGCCAGCAGTTACGTTGGTAGCGGGGAAGCAGATACGCAGTATTTT. Protein sequence: CASSYVGSGEADTQYF. This sequence joins TRBV6-5 and TRBJ2-3, with 8 bases identical to TRBD2. Germline V CDR1 and CDR2: MNHEY, SVGAGI. This CDR3 comprises 16 residues. V lost 2 bases and J lost 4; bases outside the gene matches: 8.

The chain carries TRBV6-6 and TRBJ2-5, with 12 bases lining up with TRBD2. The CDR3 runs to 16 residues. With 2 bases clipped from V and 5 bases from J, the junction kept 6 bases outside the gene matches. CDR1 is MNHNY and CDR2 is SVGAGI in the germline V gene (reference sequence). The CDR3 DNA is TGTGCCAGCAGTTACGGTCTAGCGGGGGGGTGGGAGACCCAGTACTTC. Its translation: CASSYGLAGGWETQYF.

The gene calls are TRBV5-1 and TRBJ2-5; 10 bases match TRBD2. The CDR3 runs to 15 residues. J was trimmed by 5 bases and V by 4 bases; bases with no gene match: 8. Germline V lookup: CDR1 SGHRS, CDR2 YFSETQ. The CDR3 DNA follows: TGCGCCAGCAGCGGACCTAGCGGGGGCGGGGAGACCCAGTACTTC. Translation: CASSGPSGGGETQYF.

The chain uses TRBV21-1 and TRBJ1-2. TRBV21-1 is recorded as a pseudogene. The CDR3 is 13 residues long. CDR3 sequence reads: CASSIPGFGGNTF. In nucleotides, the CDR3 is TGTGCCAGCAGCATACCGGGATTCGGGGGAAACACCTTC.